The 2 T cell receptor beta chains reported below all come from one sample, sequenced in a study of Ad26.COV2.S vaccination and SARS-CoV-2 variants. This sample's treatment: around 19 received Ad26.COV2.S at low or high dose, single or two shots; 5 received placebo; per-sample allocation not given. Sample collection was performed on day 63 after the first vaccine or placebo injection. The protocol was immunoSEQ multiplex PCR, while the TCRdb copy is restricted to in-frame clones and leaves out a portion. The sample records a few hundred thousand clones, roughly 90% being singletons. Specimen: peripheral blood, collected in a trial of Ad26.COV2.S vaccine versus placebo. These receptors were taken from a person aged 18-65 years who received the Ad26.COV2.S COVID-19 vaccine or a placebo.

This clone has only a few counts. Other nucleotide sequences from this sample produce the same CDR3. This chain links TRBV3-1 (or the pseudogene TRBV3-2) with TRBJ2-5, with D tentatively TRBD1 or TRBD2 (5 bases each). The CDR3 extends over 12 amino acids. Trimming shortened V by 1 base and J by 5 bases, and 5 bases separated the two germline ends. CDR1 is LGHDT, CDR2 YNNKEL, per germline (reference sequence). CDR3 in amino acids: CASSQGGETQYF. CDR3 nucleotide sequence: TGTGCCAGCAGCCAAGGGGGGGAGACCCAGTACTTC.

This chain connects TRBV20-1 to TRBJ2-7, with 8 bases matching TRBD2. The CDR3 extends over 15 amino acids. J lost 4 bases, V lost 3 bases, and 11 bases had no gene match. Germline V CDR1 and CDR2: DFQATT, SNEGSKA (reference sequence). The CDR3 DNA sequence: TGCAGTGCTAGTCCCCCTCCGGGGGGGCGATACGAGCAGTACTTC. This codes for CSASPPPGGRYEQYF.